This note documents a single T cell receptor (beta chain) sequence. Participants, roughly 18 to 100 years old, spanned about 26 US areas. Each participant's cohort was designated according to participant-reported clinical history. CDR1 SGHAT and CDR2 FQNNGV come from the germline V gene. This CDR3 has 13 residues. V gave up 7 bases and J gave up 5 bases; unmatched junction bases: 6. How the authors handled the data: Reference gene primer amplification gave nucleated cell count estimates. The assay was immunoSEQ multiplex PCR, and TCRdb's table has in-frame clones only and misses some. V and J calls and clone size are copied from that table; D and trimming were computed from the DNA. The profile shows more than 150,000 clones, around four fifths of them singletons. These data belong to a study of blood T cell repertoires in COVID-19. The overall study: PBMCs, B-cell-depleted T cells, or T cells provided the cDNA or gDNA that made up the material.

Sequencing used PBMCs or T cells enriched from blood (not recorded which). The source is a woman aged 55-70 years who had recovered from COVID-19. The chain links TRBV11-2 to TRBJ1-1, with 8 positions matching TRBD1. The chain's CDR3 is CASKQGVGTEAFF. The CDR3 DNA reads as TGTGCCAGCAAACAGGGGGTAGGAACTGAAGCTTTCTTT.